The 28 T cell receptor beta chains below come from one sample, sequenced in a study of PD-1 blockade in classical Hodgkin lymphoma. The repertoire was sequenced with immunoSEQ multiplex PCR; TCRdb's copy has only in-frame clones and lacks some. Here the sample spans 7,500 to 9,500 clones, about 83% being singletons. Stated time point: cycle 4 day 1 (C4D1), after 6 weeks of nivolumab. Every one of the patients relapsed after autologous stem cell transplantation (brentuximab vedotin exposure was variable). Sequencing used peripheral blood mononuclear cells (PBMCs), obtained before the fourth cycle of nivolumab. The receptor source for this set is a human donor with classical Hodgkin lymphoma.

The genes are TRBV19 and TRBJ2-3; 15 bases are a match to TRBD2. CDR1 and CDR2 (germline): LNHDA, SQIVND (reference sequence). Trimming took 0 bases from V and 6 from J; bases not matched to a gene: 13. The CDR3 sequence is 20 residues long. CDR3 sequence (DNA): TGTGCCAGTAGTATAGATCATTGGCACAGGACTAGCGGGAGGGAGGATACGCAGTATTTT. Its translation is CASSIDHWHRTSGREDTQYF.

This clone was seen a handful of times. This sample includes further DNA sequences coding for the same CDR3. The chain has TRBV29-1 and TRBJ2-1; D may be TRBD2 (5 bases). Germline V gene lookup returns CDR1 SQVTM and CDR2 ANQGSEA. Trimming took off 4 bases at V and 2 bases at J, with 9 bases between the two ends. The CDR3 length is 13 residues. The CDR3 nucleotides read TGCAGCGTTGGGGAGCTCGCCTACAATGAGCAGTTCTTC. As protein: CSVGELAYNEQFF.

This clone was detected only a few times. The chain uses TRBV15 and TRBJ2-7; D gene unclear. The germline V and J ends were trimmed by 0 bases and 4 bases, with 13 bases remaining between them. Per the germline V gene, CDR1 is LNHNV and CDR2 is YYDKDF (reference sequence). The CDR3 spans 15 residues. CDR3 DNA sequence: TGTGCCACCAGCAGAGATCGCCGTCCGGGTTACGAGCAGTACTTC. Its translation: CATSRDRRPGYEQYF.

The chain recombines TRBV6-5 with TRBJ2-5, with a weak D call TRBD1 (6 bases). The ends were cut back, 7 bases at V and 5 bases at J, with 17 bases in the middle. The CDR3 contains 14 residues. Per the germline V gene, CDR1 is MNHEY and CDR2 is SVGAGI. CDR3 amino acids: CASMMGAREETQYF. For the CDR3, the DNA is TGTGCCAGCATGATGGGGGCACGAGAGGAGACCCAGTACTTC.

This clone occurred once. CDR3 region: CAWSRGMNTEAFF. The CDR3 DNA reads TGTGCCTGGAGTAGAGGGATGAACACTGAAGCTTTCTTT. The J gene is TRBJ1-1, the V gene TRBV30; D gene ambiguous. The V gene lost 2 bases and the J gene lost 0 bases, with 7 bases spanning the gap. Germline CDR1 and CDR2: GTSNPN and SVGIG (reference sequence). This CDR3 comprises 13 residues.

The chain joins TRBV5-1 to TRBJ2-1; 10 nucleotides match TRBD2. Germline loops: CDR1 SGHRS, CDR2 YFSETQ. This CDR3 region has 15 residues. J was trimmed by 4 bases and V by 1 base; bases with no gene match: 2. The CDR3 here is CASSLTSGEYNEQFF. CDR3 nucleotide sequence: TGCGCCAGCAGCTTGACTAGCGGGGAATACAATGAGCAGTTCTTC.

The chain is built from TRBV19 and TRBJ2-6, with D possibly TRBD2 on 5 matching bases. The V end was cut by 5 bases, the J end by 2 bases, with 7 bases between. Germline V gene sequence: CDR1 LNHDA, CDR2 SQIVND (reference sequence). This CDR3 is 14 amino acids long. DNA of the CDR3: TGTGCCAGTAGTCTCGGGGCTGGGGCCAACGTCCTGACTTTC. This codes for CASSLGAGANVLTF. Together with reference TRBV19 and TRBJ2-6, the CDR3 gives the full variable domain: DGGITQSPKYLFRKEGQNVTLSCEQNLNHDAMYWYRQDPGQGLRLIYYSQIVNDFQKGDIAEGYSVSREKKESFPLTVTSAQKNPTAFYLCASSLGAGANVLTFGAGSRLTVL.

This CDR3 is CASSGVGLGLETQYF. For the CDR3, the DNA is TGTGCCAGCAGTGGGGTGGGGTTGGGGCTGGAGACCCAGTACTTC. This chain uses TRBV2 with TRBJ2-5, with D possibly matching TRBD1 (5 bases). The length of the CDR3 is 15 residues. Trimming pared 4 bases from V and 5 bases from J, leaving 17 bases between. Germline V lookup: CDR1 SNHLY, CDR2 FYNNEI.

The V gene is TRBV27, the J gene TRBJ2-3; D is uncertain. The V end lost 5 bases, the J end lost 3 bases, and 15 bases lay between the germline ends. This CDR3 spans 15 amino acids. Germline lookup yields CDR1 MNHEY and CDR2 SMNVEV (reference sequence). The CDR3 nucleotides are TGTGCCAGCAGTATCCGCGGACCAGGTACAGATACGCAGTATTTT. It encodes CASSIRGPGTDTQYF.

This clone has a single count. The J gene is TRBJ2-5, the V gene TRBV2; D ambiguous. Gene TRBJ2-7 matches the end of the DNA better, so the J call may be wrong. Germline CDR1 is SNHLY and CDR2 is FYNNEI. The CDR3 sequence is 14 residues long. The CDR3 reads CASGRAPGSYEQYF. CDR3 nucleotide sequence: TGTGCCAGCGGCCGGGCCCCGGGCTCCTACGAGCAGTACTTC.

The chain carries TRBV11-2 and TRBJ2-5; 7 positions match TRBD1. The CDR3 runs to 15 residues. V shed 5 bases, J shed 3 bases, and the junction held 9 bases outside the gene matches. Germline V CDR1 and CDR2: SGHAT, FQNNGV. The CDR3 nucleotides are TGTGCCAGCAGCCTAGGGGGCGCGGTCGAAGAGACCCAGTACTTC. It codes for CASSLGGAVEETQYF.

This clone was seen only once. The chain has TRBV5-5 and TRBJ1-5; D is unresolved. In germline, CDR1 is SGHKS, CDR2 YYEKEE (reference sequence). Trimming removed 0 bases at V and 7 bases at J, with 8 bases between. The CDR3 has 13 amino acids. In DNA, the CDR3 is TGTGCCAGCAGCTTGGCTGGGTACCAGCCCCAGCATTTT. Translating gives CASSLAGYQPQHF.

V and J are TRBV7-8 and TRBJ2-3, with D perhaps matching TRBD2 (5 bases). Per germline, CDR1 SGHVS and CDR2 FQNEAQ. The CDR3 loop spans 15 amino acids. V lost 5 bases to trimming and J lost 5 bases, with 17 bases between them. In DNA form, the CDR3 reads TGTGCCAGCAGCCCCGAGGGCGGGCAACGAGATACGCAGTATTTT. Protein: CASSPEGGQRDTQYF.

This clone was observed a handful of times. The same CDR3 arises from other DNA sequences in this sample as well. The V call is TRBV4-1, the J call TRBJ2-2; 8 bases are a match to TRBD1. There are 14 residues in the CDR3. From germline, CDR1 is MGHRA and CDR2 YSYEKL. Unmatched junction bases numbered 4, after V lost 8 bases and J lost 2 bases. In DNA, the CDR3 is TGCGCCAGCTCAGACAGGGGAAACACCGGGGAGCTGTTTTTT. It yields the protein CASSDRGNTGELFF.

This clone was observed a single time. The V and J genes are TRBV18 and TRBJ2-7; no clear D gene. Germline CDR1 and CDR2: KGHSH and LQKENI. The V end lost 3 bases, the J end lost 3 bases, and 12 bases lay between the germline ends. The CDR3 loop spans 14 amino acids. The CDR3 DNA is TGTGCCAGCTCACCCATCACAGATGGCTACGAGCAGTACTTC. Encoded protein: CASSPITDGYEQYF.

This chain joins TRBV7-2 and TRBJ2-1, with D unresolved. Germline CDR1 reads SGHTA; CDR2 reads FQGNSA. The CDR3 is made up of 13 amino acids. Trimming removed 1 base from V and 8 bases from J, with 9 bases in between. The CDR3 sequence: CASSLEGLDEQFF. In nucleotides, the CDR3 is TGTGCCAGCAGCTTAGAAGGGTTGGATGAGCAGTTCTTC.

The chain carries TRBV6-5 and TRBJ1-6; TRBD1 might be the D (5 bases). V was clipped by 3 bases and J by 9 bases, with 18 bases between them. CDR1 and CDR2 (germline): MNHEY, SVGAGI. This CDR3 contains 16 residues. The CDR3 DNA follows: TGTGCCAGCAGTTATCGTCCGGGGGAAAAGGGTTCACCCCTCCACTTT. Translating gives CASSYRPGEKGSPLHF.

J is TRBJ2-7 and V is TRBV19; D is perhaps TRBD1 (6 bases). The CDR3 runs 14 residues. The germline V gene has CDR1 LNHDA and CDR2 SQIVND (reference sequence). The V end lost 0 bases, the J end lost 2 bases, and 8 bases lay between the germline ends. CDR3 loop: CASSIDGDTYEQYF. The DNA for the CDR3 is TGTGCCAGTAGTATAGATGGGGACACCTACGAGCAGTACTTC.

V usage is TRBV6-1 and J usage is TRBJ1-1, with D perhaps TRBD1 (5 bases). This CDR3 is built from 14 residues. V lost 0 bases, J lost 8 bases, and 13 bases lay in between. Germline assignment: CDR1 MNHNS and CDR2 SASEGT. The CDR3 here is CASSEAISGLEAFF. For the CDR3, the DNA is TGTGCCAGCAGTGAAGCAATTTCAGGGCTCGAAGCTTTCTTT.

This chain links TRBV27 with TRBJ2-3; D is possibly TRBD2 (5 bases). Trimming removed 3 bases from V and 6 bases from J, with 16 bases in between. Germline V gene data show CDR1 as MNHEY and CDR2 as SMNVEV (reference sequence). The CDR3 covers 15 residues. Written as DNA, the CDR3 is TGTGCCAGCAGTTTTAGGCCAGCTAGCCTGGATACGCAGTATTTT. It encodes CASSFRPASLDTQYF.

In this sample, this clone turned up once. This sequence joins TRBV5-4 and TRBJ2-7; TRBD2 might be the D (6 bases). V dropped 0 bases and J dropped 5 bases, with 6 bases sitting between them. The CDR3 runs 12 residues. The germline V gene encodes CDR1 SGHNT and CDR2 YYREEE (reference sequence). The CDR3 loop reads CASSLGTNEQYF. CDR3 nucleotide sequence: TGTGCCAGCAGCTTGGGGACTAACGAGCAGTACTTC.

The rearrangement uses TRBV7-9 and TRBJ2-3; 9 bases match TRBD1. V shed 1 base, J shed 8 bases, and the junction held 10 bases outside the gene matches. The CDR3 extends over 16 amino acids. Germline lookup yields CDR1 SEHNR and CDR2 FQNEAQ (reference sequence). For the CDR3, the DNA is TGTGCCAGCAGCTTAGACGGGACAGGGAGGCGGGGTACGCAGTATTTT. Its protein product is CASSLDGTGRRGTQYF. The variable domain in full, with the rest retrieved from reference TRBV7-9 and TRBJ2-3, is DTGVSQNPRHKITKRGQNVTFRCDPISEHNRLYWYRQTLGQGPEFLTYFQNEAQLEKSRLLSDRFSAERPKGSFSTLEIQRTEQGDSAMYLCASSLDGTGRRGTQYFGPGTRLTVL.

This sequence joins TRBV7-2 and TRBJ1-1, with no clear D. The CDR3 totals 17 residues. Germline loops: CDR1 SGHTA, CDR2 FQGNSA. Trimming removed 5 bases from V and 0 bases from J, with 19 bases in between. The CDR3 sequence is CASSPRPGEGMNTEAFF. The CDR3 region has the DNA TGTGCCAGCAGCCCCCGCCCCGGAGAGGGAATGAACACTGAAGCTTTCTTT. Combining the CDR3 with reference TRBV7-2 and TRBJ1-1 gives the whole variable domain GAGVSQSPSNKVTEKGKDVELRCDPISGHTALYWYRQSLGQGLEFLIYFQGNSAPDKSGLPSDRFSAERTGGSVSTLTIQRTQQEDSAVYLCASSPRPGEGMNTEAFFGQGTRLTVV.

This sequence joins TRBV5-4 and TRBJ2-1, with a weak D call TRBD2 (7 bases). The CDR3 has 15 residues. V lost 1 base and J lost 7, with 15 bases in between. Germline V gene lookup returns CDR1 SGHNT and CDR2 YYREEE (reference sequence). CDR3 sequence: CASSLWAGEGNEQFF. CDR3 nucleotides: TGTGCCAGCAGCTTGTGGGCAGGGGAGGGGAATGAGCAGTTCTTC.

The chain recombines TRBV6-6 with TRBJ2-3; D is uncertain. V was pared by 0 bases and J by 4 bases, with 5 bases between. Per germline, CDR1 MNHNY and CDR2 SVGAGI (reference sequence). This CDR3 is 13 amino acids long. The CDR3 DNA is TGTGCCAGCAGTTACTCGACCGCAGATACGCAGTATTTT. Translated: CASSYSTADTQYF.

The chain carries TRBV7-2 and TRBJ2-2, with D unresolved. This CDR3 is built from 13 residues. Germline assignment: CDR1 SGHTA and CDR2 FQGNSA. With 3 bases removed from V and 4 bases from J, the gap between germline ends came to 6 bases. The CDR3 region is CASSLPVTGELFF. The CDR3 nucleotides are TGTGCCAGCAGCTTGCCCGTCACCGGGGAGCTGTTTTTT.

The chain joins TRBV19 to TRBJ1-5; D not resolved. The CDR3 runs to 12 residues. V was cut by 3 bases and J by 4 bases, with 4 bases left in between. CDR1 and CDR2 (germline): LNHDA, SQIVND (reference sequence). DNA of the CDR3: TGTGCCAGTAGTATCCCTAATCAGCCCCAGCATTTT. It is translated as CASSIPNQPQHF.

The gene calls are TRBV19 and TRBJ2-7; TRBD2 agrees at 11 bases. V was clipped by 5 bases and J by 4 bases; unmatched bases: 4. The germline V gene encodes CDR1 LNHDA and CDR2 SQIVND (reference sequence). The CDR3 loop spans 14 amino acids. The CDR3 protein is CASSVASGRYEQYF. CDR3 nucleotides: TGTGCCAGTAGTGTCGCTAGCGGGAGGTACGAGCAGTACTTC.